The following is a T cell receptor (beta chain) sequence with its context. Antigen unknown. Random hexamers primed reverse transcription of about 0.5 to 1 ug RNA. With immunoSEQ multiplex PCR, TCR beta CDR3 was amplified across 54 Vbeta and 13 Jbeta. TCRdb used MiXCR to reprocess the immunoSEQ multiplex PCR reads, holding one entry per CDR3 protein. Of about 100,000 distinct CDR3 sequences in the sample, around 95% are singletons; the top ten hold 0.3%. These data belong to a study of CD8 T cells in Susac syndrome. Looked up from germline, CDR1 is SGHDT and CDR2 is YYEEEE. This CDR3 is built from 17 residues. V was shortened by 3 bases and J by 0 bases, with 15 bases between the two germline ends. From blood CD8+ and CD4+ T cells, TCR beta sequences were generated. Study-wide findings and caveats: The study identified roughly seventeen and five Susac-specific public clones in total CD8+ and CD8+ TEMRA repertoires. In TEMRA cells and active patients, CD8+ clonal expansion in Susac reached its peak.

The sequence was obtained from a human donor with Susac syndrome. The material sequenced was CD8+ T cells from PBMCs. The gene calls are TRBV5-6 and TRBJ2-2; D is perhaps TRBD2 (7 bases). The CDR3 coding sequence is TGTGCCAGCAGCTGGGGGGGGCTACACGCGAACACCGGGGAGCTGTTTTTT. The encoded protein is CASSWGGLHANTGELFF.